This T cell receptor beta chain was recorded in a study of T cells in Graves' hyperthyroidism and ophthalmopathy. Study information: At initial diagnosis, before any treatment had begun, peripheral blood was obtained.

RNA transcripts provided the source from which TCR beta CDR3 regions were amplified. Initially, a first-round RT-PCR of the TCR CDR3 employed the HTBI primer set. MiXCR was run by TCRdb on the multiplex PCR reads, yielding one entry per CDR3 protein. The sample has under 250,000 distinct CDR3 sequences, about 24% seen once. Trimming cost V 4 bases and J 4 bases, with 10 bases left between them. The CDR3 spans 13 residues. The study included ophthalmopathy patients with Clinical Activity Score at least 3, NOSPECS grade at least 4 and duration under 3 months. Thyroid ultrasound and orbital computed tomography, with clinical symptoms and serum thyroxine and TRAb, informed diagnoses.

The specimen was blood. The TCR was taken from a woman aged 40 to 50 with Graves' ophthalmopathy. The rearrangement links TRBV12-3 or TRBV12-4 to TRBJ1-2; D remains unclear. The CDR3 bases are TGTGCCAGCAGTTCCCGTAACCGCTATGGCTACACCTTC. Translated, it gives CASSSRNRYGYTF.